The 26 T cell receptor beta chains given below trace back to one sample, sequenced in a study of cytomegalovirus exposure and HLA in healthy donors. Primers: 60 Vbeta forward and 13 Jbeta reverse. Produced via immunoSEQ multiplex PCR; TCRdb's table is partial and in-frame only. Of about 120,000 clones listed, roughly a sixth are singletons. Material for sequencing was PBMCs. The receptors stem from a female donor in good health and CMV-seropositive.

This clone was observed a handful of times. The V gene is TRBV30, the J gene TRBJ1-3, with D unclear. The CDR3 totals 14 residues. Germline lookup yields CDR1 GTSNPN and CDR2 SVGIG (reference sequence). Deletions cut 1 base from V and 0 bases from J, with 7 bases between. This CDR3 reads CAWSGVNSGNTIYF. The CDR3 DNA reads TGTGCCTGGAGTGGAGTGAACTCTGGAAACACCATATATTTT.

This rearrangement joins TRBV5-4 to TRBJ2-5, with 7 positions matching TRBD1. Near its end, the DNA agrees better with TRBJ2-7, so the J call may be wrong. The germline V gene encodes CDR1 SGHNT and CDR2 YYREEE (reference sequence). The CDR3 extends over 12 amino acids. The CDR3 loop reads CASRGTDYEQYF. DNA of the CDR3: TGTGCCAGCAGAGGGACAGACTACGAGCAGTACTTC.

This clone was detected a few times. The chain is built from TRBV4-1 and TRBJ2-5, with D possibly TRBD1 on 6 matching bases. The CDR3 runs 18 residues. The ends were cut back, 1 base at V and 2 bases at J, with 20 bases in the middle. The germline CDR1 and CDR2 sequences are MGHRA and YSYEKL. CDR3 coding DNA: TGCGCCAGCAGCCAAGCCAGGATGTCCTGGGGGCTACAAGAGACCCAGTACTTC. Its protein product is CASSQARMSWGLQETQYF.

This clone has a handful of counts. The rearrangement joins TRBV28 to TRBJ1-2; D is unresolved. The CDR3 sequence is 13 residues long. CDR1 is MDHEN, CDR2 SYDVKM, per germline. V lost 5 bases to trimming and J lost 11 bases, with 18 bases between them. CDR3 protein: CASSPGLLRGYTF. Here the CDR3 DNA reads TGTGCCAGCAGTCCCGGTCTTCTCAGAGGGTACACCTTC.

This chain connects TRBV6-5 to TRBJ2-1; 12 bases line up with TRBD2. This CDR3 comprises 15 residues. The V gene's germline CDR1 is MNHEY and CDR2 SVGAGI. The trim removed 6 bases at V and 3 bases at J, leaving 3 bases unmatched. The CDR3 reads CASSRTSGDYNEQFF. The CDR3 DNA reads as TGTGCCAGCAGCCGGACTAGCGGGGACTACAATGAGCAGTTCTTC.

The chain employs TRBV5-1 and TRBJ2-3; 11 bases are shared with TRBD2. Trimming removed 0 bases from V and 3 bases from J; junction bases left unmatched: 12. CDR3 size: 19 residues. CDR1 and CDR2 from the germline V gene are SGHRS and YFSETQ. The CDR3 DNA sequence: TGCGCCAGCAGCTTGGTGGTACTAGCGGGAGTTTCAGGGACAGATACGCAGTATTTT. It specifies CASSLVVLAGVSGTDTQYF.

This clone has more than one count but fewer than ten. The J gene is TRBJ2-2, the V gene TRBV5-1; the D gene is possibly TRBD2 (6 bases). Trimming cost V 3 bases and J 4 bases, with 13 bases left between them. The CDR3 runs to 15 residues. Germline values: CDR1 SGHRS, CDR2 YFSETQ. The CDR3 bases are TGCGCCAGCAGCTACCGGGACTCACGCACCGGGGAGCTGTTTTTT. It is translated as CASSYRDSRTGELFF.

This sequence joins TRBV5-1 and TRBJ1-2; possible D gene TRBD1, 6 bases. Trimming removed 3 bases at V and 4 bases at J, with 13 bases between. Germline V gene sequence: CDR1 SGHRS, CDR2 YFSETQ. This CDR3 region has 14 residues. The CDR3 DNA reads as TGCGCCAGCAGCTCGACAGGAGATTTCTATGGCTACACCTTC. This translates into CASSSTGDFYGYTF.

Points on this clone: The junction and the germline gene differ at one end; a read error may be behind it. The genes are TRBV7-7 and TRBJ2-1, with 16 bases matching TRBD2. This CDR3 is built from 19 residues. Germline CDR1 SSHAT, CDR2 FNYEAQ (reference sequence). The CDR3 bases are TGTGCTAGCAGCTTAGCGTATTCGGGACTAGCGGGAGGGGACAATGAGCAGTTCTTC. Encoded protein: CASSLAYSGLAGGDNEQFF.

V and J are TRBV6-5 and TRBJ1-2; possible D gene TRBD1, 5 bases. The germline V gene has CDR1 MNHEY and CDR2 SVGAGI. The CDR3 sequence is 15 residues long. The germline V and J ends were trimmed by 7 bases and 4 bases, with 19 bases remaining between them. The CDR3 sequence: CASTTVNRRVYGYTF. The CDR3 DNA follows: TGTGCCAGCACAACCGTGAACAGGAGAGTCTATGGCTACACCTTC.

There are a few counts of this clone. The genes are TRBV5-4 and TRBJ2-7, with TRBD2 matching 16 bases. This CDR3 is 17 amino acids long. Germline CDR1 SGHNT, CDR2 YYREEE (reference sequence). The V and J ends lost 2 bases and 2 bases, in that order; junction bases with no gene match: 4. CDR3 nucleotides: TGTGCCAGCAGCTTAGGGACTAGCGGGGGGGCCCCCTACGAGCAGTACTTC. Amino acid sequence: CASSLGTSGGAPYEQYF.

The J gene is TRBJ1-3, the V gene TRBV30; maybe TRBD1 (5 bases). Per germline, CDR1 GTSNPN and CDR2 SVGIG (reference sequence). V gave up 3 bases and J gave up 1 base, with 10 bases separating them. CDR3 length: 14 amino acids. The CDR3 reads CAWSSGGSGNTIYF. The CDR3 coding sequence is TGTGCCTGGAGCTCGGGGGGTTCTGGAAACACCATATATTTT. Using reference TRBV30 and TRBJ1-3 for the parts outside the CDR3, the full variable domain is SQTIHQWPATLVQPVGSPLSLECTVEGTSNPNLYWYRQAAGRGLQLLFYSVGIGQISSEVPQNLSASRPQDRQFILSSKKLLLSDSGFYLCAWSSGGSGNTIYFGEGSWLTVV.

V gene TRBV7-9 combines with J gene TRBJ2-6; maybe TRBD2 (5 bases). From germline, CDR1 is SEHNR and CDR2 FQNEAQ (reference sequence). The length of the CDR3 is 15 residues. Deletions cut 4 bases from V and 3 bases from J, with 10 bases between. Written as DNA, the CDR3 is TGTGCCAGCAGCTCGGGGATGGGTGGGGCCAACGTCCTGACTTTC. Translated: CASSSGMGGANVLTF.

This clone was found a few times. The chain recombines TRBV4-2 with TRBJ2-7; 7 bases are shared with TRBD2. Germline loops: CDR1 LGHNA, CDR2 YNFKEQ. The CDR3 totals 15 residues. The junction had 5 bases not matched to a gene; V was cut back by 0 bases and J by 3 bases. For the CDR3, the DNA is TGTGCCAGCAGCCAAGATTCCAGCGGGATCTACGAGCAGTACTTC. It codes for CASSQDSSGIYEQYF.

The rearrangement uses TRBV4-3 and TRBJ2-1; a weak D match, TRBD2 (5 bases). Looked up from germline, CDR1 is LGHNA and CDR2 is YSLEER. The CDR3 totals 16 residues. V gave up 0 bases and J gave up 1 base, with 10 bases separating them. The CDR3 sequence is CASSQDRSGSYNEQFF. In nucleotides, the CDR3 is TGCGCCAGCAGCCAAGATAGGTCGGGATCCTACAATGAGCAGTTCTTC.

This clone was counted a few times. V and J are TRBV5-1 and TRBJ1-5; possibly TRBD1 for D (5 bases). Trimming pared 1 base from V and 4 bases from J, leaving 6 bases between. CDR3 length: 13 amino acids. In germline, CDR1 is SGHRS, CDR2 YFSETQ. The CDR3 DNA sequence: TGCGCCAGCAGCTTGTCAGGGAATCAGCCCCAGCATTTT. It translates to CASSLSGNQPQHF.

This sequence joins TRBV11-2 and TRBJ2-5; a possible D gene is TRBD1 (5 bases). V lost 5 bases and J lost 1, with 11 bases in between. Germline CDR1 and CDR2: SGHAT and FQNNGV. The CDR3 totals 14 residues. CDR3 sequence reads: CASSTTGSQETQYF. The DNA for the CDR3 is TGTGCCAGCAGCACTACAGGCAGCCAAGAGACCCAGTACTTC.

The chain links TRBV5-1 to TRBJ1-2; 9 bases are a match to TRBD1. The trim removed 2 bases at V and 0 bases at J, leaving 5 bases unmatched. Germline V gives CDR1 SGHRS, CDR2 YFSETQ. This CDR3 contains 16 residues. The CDR3 spells CASSLTWTGANYGYTF. CDR3 nucleotide sequence: TGCGCCAGCAGCTTAACCTGGACAGGGGCTAACTATGGCTACACCTTC.

This clone was seen a few times. The CDR3 region is CASSQEAGRNSNQPQHF. The CDR3 DNA sequence: TGCGCCAGCAGCCAAGAAGCAGGGCGTAATAGCAATCAGCCCCAGCATTTT. This chain connects TRBV4-1 to TRBJ1-5, with D perhaps TRBD1 (5 bases). This CDR3 region has 17 residues. The ends were cut back, 0 bases at V and 0 bases at J, with 12 bases in the middle. Germline V CDR1 and CDR2: MGHRA, YSYEKL.

There are a few counts of this clone. The CDR3 loop reads CASSQGLAGVDTQYF. The CDR3 bases are TGCGCCAGCAGCCAAGGGCTAGCGGGAGTAGATACGCAGTATTTT. The chain uses TRBV4-3 and TRBJ2-3; 10 bases are shared with TRBD2. This CDR3 has 15 residues. V gave up 1 base and J gave up 5 bases; unmatched junction bases: 3. CDR1 is LGHNA and CDR2 is YSLEER in the germline V gene.

The V and J genes are TRBV4-3 and TRBJ1-2; no clear D. CDR3 size: 16 residues. The germline gives CDR1 LGHNA, CDR2 YSLEER. Trimming stripped 0 bases from V and 7 bases from J, with 18 bases between. The CDR3: CASSQDSRQRASGYTF. The CDR3 DNA sequence: TGCGCCAGCAGCCAAGATTCCAGGCAGAGGGCGAGTGGCTACACCTTC.

This clone has a handful of counts. The CDR3 DNA follows: TGTGCCAGCAGTTACTCGCTGGTGCAGGGGAGAACTGAAGCTTTCTTT. Amino acid sequence: CASSYSLVQGRTEAFF. This chain links TRBV6-5 with TRBJ1-1, with D perhaps TRBD1 (6 bases). In germline, CDR1 is MNHEY, CDR2 SVGAGI. V was clipped by 0 bases and J by 5 bases, with 16 bases between them. CDR3 length: 16 residues.

The chain combines TRBV6-1 with TRBJ2-3; D is possibly TRBD1 (6 bases). Germline assignment: CDR1 MNHNS and CDR2 SASEGT. The V end was cut by 4 bases, the J end by 1 base, with 12 bases between. The CDR3 runs to 15 residues. CDR3 coding DNA: TGTGCCAGCAGTGGGACAGCTGGGGGCACAGATACGCAGTATTTT. This codes for CASSGTAGGTDTQYF.

This sequence joins TRBV19 and TRBJ2-7, with TRBD1 matching over 7 bases. In germline, CDR1 is LNHDA, CDR2 SQIVND (reference sequence). The ends lost 4 bases at V and 4 bases at J; junction bases unmatched: 10. The CDR3 spans 15 residues. This chain's CDR3 is CASSSARQGSYEQYF. In nucleotides, the CDR3 is TGTGCCAGTAGTAGCGCTCGACAGGGAAGTTACGAGCAGTACTTC.

This clone occurred a few times. The chain uses TRBV7-9 and TRBJ2-7, with 12 bases lining up with TRBD2. The CDR3 runs 16 residues. Germline values: CDR1 SEHNR, CDR2 FQNEAQ (reference sequence). Losses at the gene ends were 3 bases for V and 4 bases for J; bases not matched to a gene: 7. The CDR3 loop is CASSFWTSGAIYEQYF. The DNA for the CDR3 is TGTGCCAGCAGCTTTTGGACTAGCGGGGCCATTTACGAGCAGTACTTC.

This clone appeared a few times. This chain joins TRBV7-8 and TRBJ1-5; D is unresolved. This CDR3 region has 15 residues. Germline lookup yields CDR1 SGHVS and CDR2 FQNEAQ. Trimming shortened V by 5 bases and J by 4 bases, and 15 bases separated the two germline ends. The CDR3 DNA sequence: TGTGCCAGCAGCGCCCTAGAGGGAACGAATCAGCCCCAGCATTTT. As protein: CASSALEGTNQPQHF.